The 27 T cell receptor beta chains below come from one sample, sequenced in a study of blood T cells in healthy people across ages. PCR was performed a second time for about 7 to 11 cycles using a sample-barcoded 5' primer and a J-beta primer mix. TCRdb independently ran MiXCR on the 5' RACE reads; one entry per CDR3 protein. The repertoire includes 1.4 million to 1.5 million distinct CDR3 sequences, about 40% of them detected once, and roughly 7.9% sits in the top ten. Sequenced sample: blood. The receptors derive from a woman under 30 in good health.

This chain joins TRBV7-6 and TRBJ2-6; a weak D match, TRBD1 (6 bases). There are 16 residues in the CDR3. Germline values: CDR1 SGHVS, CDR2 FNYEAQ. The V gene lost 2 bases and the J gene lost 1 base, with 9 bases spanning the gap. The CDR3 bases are TGTGCCAGCAGCTTATGGGGGCTATCTGGGGCCAACGTCCTGACTTTC. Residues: CASSLWGLSGANVLTF.

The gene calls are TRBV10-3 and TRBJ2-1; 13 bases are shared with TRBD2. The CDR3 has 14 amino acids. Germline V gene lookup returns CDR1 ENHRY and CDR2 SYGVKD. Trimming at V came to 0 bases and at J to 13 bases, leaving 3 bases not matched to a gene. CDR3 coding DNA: TGTGCCATCAGTGAGTCCGGGACTAGCGGGGTACAGTTCTTC. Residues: CAISESGTSGVQFF.

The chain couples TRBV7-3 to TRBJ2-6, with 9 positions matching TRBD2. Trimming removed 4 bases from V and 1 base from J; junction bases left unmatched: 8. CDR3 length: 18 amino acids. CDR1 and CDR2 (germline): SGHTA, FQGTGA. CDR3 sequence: CASSSLAGGVSGANVLTF. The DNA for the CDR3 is TGTGCCAGCAGCTCATTGGCGGGAGGGGTTTCTGGGGCCAACGTCCTGACTTTC.

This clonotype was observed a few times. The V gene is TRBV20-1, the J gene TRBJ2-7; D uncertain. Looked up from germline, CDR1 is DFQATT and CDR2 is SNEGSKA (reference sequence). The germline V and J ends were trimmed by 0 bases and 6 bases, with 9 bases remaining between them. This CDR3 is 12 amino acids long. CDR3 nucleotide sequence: TGCAGTGCTAGAGACCGACATCTCGAGCAGTACTTC. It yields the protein CSARDRHLEQYF.

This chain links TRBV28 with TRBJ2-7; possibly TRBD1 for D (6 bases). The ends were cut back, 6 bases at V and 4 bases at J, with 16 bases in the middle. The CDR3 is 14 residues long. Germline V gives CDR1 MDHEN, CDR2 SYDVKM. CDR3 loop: CASRRRQVGYEQYF. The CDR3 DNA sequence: TGTGCCAGCAGACGACGACAGGTGGGGTACGAGCAGTACTTC. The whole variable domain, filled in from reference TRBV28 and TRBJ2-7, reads DVKVTQSSRYLVKRTGEKVFLECVQDMDHENMFWYRQDPGLGLRLIYFSYDVKMKEKGDIPEGYSVSREKKERFSLILESASTNQTSMYLCASRRRQVGYEQYFGPGTRLTVT.

The CDR3 nucleotides are TGTGCCAGCAGTGAATCGGTGGGTGGGCAGGGCCAAGGATCCTACAATGAGCAGTTCTTC. Translated, it gives CASSESVGGQGQGSYNEQFF. The rearrangement uses TRBV25-1 and TRBJ2-1; a possible D gene is TRBD1 (5 bases). V gave up 1 base and J gave up 1 base, with 23 bases separating them. Germline lookup yields CDR1 MGHDK and CDR2 SYGVNS. This CDR3 is built from 20 residues.

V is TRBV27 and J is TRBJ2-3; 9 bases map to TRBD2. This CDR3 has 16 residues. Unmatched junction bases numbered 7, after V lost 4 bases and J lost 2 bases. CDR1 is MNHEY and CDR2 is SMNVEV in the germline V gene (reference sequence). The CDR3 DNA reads TGTGCCAGCAGTTACATAGCGGGAGTGGTCACAGATACGCAGTATTTT. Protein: CASSYIAGVVTDTQYF.

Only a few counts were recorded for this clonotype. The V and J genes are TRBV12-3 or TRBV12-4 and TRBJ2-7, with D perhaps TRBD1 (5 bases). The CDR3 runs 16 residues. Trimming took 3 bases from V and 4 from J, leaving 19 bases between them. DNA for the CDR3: TGTGCCAGCAGTTTCGATTTGCAAGGGGCCGAATACGAGCAGTACTTC. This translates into CASSFDLQGAEYEQYF.

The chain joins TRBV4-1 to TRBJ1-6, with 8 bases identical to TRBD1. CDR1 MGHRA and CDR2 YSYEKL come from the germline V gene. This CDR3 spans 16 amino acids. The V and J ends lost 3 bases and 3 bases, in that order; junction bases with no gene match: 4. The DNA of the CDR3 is TGCGCCAGCAGCCACGCAGGGGGCAACTATAATTCACCCCTCCACTTT. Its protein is CASSHAGGNYNSPLHF.

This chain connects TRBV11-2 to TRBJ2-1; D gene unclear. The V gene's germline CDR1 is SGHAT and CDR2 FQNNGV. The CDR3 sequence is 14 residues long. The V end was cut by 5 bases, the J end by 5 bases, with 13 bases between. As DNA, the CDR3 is TGTGCCAGCAGCCCCGAGCTACCTGACAATGAGCAGTTCTTC. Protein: CASSPELPDNEQFF.

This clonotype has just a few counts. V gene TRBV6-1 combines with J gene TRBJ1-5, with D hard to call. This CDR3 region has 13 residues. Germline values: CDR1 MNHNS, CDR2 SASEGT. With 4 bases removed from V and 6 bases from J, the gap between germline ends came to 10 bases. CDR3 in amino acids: CASSGGIAQPQHF. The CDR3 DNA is TGTGCCAGCAGTGGAGGCATCGCTCAGCCCCAGCATTTT.

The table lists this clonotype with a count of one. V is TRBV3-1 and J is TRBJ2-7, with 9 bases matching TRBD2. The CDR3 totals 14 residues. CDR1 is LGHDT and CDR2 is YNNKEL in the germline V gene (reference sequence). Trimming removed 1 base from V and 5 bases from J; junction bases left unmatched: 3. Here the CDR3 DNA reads TGTGCCAGCAGCCAAGGAGCGGGAGGCGACGAGCAGTACTTC. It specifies CASSQGAGGDEQYF.

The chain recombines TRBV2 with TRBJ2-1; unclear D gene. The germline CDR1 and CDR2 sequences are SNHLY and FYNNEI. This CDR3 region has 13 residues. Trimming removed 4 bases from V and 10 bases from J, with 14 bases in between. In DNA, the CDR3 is TGTGCCAGCAGTGCGGCGGAGACCTACGAGCAGTTCTTC. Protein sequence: CASSAAETYEQFF.

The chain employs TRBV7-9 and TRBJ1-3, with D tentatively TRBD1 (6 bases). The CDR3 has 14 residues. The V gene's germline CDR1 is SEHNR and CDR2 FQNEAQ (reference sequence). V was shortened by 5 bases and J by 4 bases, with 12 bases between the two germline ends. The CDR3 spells CASSATGIGNTIYF. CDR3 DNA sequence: TGTGCCAGCAGCGCGACAGGTATCGGAAACACCATATATTTT.

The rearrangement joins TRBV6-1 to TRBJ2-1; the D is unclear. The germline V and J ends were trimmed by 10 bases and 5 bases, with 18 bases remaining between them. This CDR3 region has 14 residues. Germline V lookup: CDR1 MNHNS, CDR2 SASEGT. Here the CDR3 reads CATRTGPTNNEQFF. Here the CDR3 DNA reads TGTGCCACCAGAACTGGACCCACTAACAATGAGCAGTTCTTC.

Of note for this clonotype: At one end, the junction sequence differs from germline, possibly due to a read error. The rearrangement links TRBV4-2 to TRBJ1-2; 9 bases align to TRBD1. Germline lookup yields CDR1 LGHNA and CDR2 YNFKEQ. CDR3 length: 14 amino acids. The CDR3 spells CTSSQEGQGYGYTF. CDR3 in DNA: TGTACCAGCAGCCAAGAGGGACAGGGTTATGGCTACACCTTC.

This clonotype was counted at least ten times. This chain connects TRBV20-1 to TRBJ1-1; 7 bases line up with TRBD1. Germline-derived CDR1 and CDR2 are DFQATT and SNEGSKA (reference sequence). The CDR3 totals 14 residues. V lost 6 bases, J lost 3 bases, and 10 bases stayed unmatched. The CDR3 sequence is CSAKSQGVDTEAFF. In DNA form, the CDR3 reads TGCAGTGCGAAGAGCCAGGGGGTGGACACTGAAGCTTTCTTT.

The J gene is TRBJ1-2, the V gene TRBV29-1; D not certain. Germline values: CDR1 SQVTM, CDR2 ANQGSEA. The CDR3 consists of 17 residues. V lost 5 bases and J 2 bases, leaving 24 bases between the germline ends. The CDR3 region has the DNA TGCAGCGTTACTCCCGGAACCGGAGCGGGTCTAAACTATGGCTACACCTTC. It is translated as CSVTPGTGAGLNYGYTF.

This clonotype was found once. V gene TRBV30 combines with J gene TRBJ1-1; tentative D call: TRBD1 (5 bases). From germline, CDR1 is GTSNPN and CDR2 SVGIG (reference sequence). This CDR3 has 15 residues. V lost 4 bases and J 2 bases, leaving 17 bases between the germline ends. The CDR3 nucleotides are TGTGCCTGGAATCCGGGACGGACTTTTAACACTGAAGCTTTCTTT. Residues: CAWNPGRTFNTEAFF.

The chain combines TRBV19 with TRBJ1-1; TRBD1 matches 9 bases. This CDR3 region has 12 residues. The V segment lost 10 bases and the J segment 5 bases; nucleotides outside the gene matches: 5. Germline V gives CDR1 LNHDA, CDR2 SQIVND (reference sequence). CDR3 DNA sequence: TGTGCCACCGGACAGGGGTGGACTGAAGCTTTCTTT. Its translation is CATGQGWTEAFF.

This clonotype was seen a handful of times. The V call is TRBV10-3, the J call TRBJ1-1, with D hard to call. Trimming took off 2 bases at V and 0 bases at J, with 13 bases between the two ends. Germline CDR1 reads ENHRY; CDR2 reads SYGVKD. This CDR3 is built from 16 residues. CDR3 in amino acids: CAISERVSGMNTEAFF. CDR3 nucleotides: TGTGCCATCAGTGAGAGGGTTTCGGGAATGAACACTGAAGCTTTCTTT.

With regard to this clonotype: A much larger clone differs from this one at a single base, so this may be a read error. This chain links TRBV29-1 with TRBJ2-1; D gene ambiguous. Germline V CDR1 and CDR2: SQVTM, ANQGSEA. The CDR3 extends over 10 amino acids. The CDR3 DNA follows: TGCAGCGTTGTTCACAATGGGCAGTTCTTC. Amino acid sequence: CSVVHNGQFF.

The CDR3 DNA sequence: TGTGCCAGCAGTGGGACTAGGGGTTTGGCAGATACGCAGTATTTT. Translated, it gives CASSGTRGLADTQYF. The chain couples TRBV27 to TRBJ2-3; 8 bases fit TRBD2. Germline trimming cut 5 bases from V and 4 bases from J; bases unmatched to any gene: 8. This CDR3 has 15 residues. CDR1 and CDR2 (germline): MNHEY, SMNVEV (reference sequence).

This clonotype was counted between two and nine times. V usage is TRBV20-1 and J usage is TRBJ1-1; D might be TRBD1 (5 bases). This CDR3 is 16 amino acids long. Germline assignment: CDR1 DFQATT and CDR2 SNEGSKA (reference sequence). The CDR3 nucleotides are TGCAGCCCTAGAGATGGGCCCGGGGGGGGAGGCACTGAAGCTTTCTTT. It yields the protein CSPRDGPGGGGTEAFF.

The CDR3 protein is CASSQLAGDIQYF. In DNA, the CDR3 is TGTGCCAGCAGTCAACTAGCTGGGGACATTCAGTACTTC. The V call is TRBV7-6, the J call TRBJ2-4; tentatively, D is TRBD2 (6 bases). Trimming removed 6 bases from V and 8 bases from J, with 14 bases in between. This CDR3 contains 13 residues. Germline assignment: CDR1 SGHVS and CDR2 FNYEAQ.

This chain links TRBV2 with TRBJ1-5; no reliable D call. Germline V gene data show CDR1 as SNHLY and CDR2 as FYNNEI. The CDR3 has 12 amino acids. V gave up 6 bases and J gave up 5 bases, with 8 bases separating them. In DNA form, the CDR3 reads TGTGCCAGCAGCAAGGGATATCAGCCCCAGCATTTT. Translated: CASSKGYQPQHF.

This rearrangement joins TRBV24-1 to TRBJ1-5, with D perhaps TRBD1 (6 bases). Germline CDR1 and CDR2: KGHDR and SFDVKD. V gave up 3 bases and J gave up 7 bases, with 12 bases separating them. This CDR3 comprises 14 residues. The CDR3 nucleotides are TGTGCCACCAGTGATCAGGACAGATTCCAGCCCCAGCATTTT. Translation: CATSDQDRFQPQHF.